One sample yielded the 3 T cell receptor beta chains listed below, sequenced in a study of cytomegalovirus exposure and HLA in healthy donors. The primer mix had 60 Vbeta and 13 Jbeta primers. Sequencing was performed with immunoSEQ multiplex PCR; in TCRdb, only in-frame clones are kept and a portion is missing. The table has roughly 100,000 clones, approximately 12% seen once; the top ten hold about a sixth. Material: PBMCs. The receptors were gathered from a man aged 35-49 years in good health and CMV-seropositive.

The chain has TRBV5-1 and TRBJ2-1, with TRBD2 identical over 9 bases. Trimming removed 6 bases from V and 9 bases from J; junction bases left unmatched: 7. The CDR3 is 13 residues long. Germline V gene data show CDR1 as SGHRS and CDR2 as YFSETQ. The chain's CDR3 is CASNSGSMIEQFF. In DNA form, the CDR3 reads TGCGCCAGCAATAGCGGGAGTATGATTGAGCAGTTCTTC.

The V call is TRBV29-1, the J call TRBJ2-1; 12 nucleotides match TRBD2. From germline, CDR1 is SQVTM and CDR2 ANQGSEA. The junction had 8 bases not matched to a gene; V was cut back by 5 bases and J by 6 bases. This CDR3 spans 15 amino acids. The CDR3 region is CSVQTGTSGFNEQFF. The DNA for the CDR3 is TGCAGCGTTCAGACCGGGACTAGCGGGTTCAATGAGCAGTTCTTC.

This clone turned up a few times. This chain connects TRBV19 to TRBJ2-6, with 7 nucleotides matching TRBD2. The V segment lost 3 bases and the J segment 4 bases; nucleotides outside the gene matches: 6. Germline values: CDR1 LNHDA, CDR2 SQIVND (reference sequence). This CDR3 region has 16 residues. In nucleotides, the CDR3 is TGTGCCAGTAGTATCGGCGGGAGAACCGGGGCCAACGTCCTGACTTTC. Its protein is CASSIGGRTGANVLTF.